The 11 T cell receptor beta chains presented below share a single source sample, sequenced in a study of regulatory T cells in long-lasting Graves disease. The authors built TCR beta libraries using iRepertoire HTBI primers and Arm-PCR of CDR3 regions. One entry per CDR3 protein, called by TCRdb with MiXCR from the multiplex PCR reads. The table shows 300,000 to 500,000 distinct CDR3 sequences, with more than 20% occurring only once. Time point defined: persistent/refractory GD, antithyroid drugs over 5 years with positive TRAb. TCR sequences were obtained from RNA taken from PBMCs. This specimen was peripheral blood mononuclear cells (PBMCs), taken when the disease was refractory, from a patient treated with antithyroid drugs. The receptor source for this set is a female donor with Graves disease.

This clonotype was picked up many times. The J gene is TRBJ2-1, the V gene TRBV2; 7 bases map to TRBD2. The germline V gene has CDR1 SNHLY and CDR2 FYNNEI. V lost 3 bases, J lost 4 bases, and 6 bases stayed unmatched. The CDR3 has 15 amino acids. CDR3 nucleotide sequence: TGTGCCAGCAGTGAGACTAGCCTAAAATACAATGAGCAGTTCTTC. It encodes CASSETSLKYNEQFF.

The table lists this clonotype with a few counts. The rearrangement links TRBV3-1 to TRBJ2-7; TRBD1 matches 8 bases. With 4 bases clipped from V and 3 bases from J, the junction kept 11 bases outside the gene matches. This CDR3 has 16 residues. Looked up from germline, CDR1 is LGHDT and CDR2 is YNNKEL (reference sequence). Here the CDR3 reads CASSPPLQGVLYEQYF. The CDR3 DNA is TGTGCCAGCAGCCCCCCTCTACAGGGGGTACTCTACGAGCAGTACTTC.

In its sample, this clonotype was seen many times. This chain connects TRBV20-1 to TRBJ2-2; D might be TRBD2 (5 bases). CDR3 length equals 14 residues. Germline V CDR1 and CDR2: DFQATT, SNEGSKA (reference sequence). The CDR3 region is CSVGPGSNTGELFF. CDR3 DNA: TGCAGCGTCGGTCCGGGGTCGAACACCGGGGAGCTGTTTTTT.

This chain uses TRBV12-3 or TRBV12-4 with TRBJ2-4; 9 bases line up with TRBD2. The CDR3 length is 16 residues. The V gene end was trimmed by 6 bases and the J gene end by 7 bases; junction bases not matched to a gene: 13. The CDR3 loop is CASSFLSGSRWNIQYF. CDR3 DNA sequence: TGTGCCAGCAGCTTTCTTAGCGGGAGCCGATGGAACATTCAGTACTTC.

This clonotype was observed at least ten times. CDR3 in amino acids: CASSLWDRGRLPPQHF. As DNA, the CDR3 is TGTGCCAGCAGTTTATGGGACAGGGGGCGCTTACCGCCCCAGCATTTT. The rearrangement links TRBV28 to TRBJ1-5; 11 bases are a match to TRBD1. Per germline, CDR1 MDHEN and CDR2 SYDVKM. The V gene end was trimmed by 0 bases and the J gene end by 9 bases; junction bases not matched to a gene: 7. This CDR3 spans 16 amino acids. Drawing the rest from reference TRBV28 and TRBJ1-5, the complete variable domain is DVKVTQSSRYLVKRTGEKVFLECVQDMDHENMFWYRQDPGLGLRLIYFSYDVKMKEKGDIPEGYSVSREKKERFSLILESASTNQTSMYLCASSLWDRGRLPPQHFGDGTRLSIL.

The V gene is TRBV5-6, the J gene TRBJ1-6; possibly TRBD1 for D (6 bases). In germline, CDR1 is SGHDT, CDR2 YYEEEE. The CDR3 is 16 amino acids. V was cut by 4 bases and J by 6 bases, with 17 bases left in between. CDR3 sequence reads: CASSPGGPRSNSPLHF. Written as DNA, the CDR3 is TGTGCCAGCAGCCCTGGGGGCCCTCGATCTAATTCACCCCTCCACTTT.

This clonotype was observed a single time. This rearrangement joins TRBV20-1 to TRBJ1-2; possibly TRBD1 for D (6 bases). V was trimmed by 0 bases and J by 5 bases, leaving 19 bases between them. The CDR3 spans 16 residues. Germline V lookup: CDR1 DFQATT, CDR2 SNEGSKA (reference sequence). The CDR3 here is CSARETVGGRGYGYTF. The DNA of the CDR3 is TGCAGTGCTAGAGAAACCGTAGGGGGAAGGGGTTATGGCTACACCTTC.

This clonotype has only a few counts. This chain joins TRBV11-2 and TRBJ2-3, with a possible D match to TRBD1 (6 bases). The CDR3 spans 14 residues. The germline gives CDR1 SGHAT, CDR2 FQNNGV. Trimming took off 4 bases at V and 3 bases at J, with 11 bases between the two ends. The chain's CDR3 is CASSSRGRTDTQYF. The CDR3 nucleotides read TGTGCCAGCAGCTCCAGGGGTCGGACAGATACGCAGTATTTT.

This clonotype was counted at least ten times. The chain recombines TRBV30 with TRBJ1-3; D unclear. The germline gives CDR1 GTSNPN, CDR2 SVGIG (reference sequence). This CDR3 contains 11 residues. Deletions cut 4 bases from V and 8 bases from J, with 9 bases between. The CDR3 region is CAWTTSDTIYF. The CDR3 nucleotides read TGTGCCTGGACGACTAGCGACACCATATATTTT.

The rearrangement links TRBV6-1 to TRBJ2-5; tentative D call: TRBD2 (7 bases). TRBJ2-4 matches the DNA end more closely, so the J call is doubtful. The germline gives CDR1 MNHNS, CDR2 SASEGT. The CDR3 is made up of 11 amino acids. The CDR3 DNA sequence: TGTGCCTCCGGGGGGCTGAACATTCAGTACTTC. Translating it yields CASGGLNIQYF.

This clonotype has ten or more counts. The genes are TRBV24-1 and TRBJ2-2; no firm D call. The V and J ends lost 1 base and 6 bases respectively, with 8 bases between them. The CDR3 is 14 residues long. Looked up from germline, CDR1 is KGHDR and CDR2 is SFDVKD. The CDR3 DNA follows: TGTGCCACCAGTGATTTTAATGCGGCCGGGGAGCTGTTTTTT. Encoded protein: CATSDFNAAGELFF.